This T cell receptor beta chain was identified in a study of shared clonotypes between healthy human individuals. Study context: The cohort comprised a couple of women and a few men. Their ages spanned 18 to 49 years.

Deep was the level at which the assay was run. Unsorted PBMC replicate PCRs used roughly 270 ng DNA, tens of thousands of T cell genomes. Repertoires were generated with immunoSEQ multiplex PCR, while TCRdb's copy carries only in-frame clones and drops some. Here the sample spans 450,000 to 600,000 clones, 70% to 80% being singletons. The CDR3 has 14 amino acids. CDR1 and CDR2 from the germline V gene are SGHKS and YYEKEE (reference sequence). Trimming took 0 bases from V and 5 from J, leaving 12 bases between them. Genomic DNA from unsorted samples was obtained from 70 million to 90 million PBMCs (per sample).

The sequenced material came from PBMCs. The rearrangement joins TRBV5-5 to TRBJ2-7, with D possibly TRBD2 on 6 matching bases. The receptor was isolated from a woman in her forties in good health. Some clones in this sample may be carry-over from other donors' samples. Written as DNA, the CDR3 is TGTGCCAGCAGCTTGGAGGGGAGGCCGGACGAGCAGTACTTC. This encodes CASSLEGRPDEQYF.